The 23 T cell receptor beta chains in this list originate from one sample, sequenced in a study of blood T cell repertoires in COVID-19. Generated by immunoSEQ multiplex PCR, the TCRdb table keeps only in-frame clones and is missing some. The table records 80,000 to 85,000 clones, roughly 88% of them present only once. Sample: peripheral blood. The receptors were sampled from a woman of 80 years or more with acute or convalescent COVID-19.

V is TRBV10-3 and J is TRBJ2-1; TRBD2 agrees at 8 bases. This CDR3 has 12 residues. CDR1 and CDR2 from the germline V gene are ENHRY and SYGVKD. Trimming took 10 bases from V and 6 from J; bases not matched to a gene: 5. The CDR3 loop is CATGGTSNEQFF. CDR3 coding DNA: TGTGCCACGGGAGGGACCTCCAATGAGCAGTTCTTC.

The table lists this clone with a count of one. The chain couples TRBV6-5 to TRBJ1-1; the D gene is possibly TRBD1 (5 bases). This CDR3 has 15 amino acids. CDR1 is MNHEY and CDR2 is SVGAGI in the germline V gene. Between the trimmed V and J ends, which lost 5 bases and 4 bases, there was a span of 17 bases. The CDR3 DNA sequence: TGTGCCAGCAGTATCCTCCCAACCGGGGGCACTGAAGCTTTCTTT. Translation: CASSILPTGGTEAFF.

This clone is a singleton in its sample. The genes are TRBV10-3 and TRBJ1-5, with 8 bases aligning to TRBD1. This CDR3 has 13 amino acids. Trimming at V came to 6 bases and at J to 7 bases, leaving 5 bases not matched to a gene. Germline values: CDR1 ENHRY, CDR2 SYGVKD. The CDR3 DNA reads TGTGCCATCAGGGACAGGGAGGGGCAGCCCCAGCATTTT. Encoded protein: CAIRDREGQPQHF.

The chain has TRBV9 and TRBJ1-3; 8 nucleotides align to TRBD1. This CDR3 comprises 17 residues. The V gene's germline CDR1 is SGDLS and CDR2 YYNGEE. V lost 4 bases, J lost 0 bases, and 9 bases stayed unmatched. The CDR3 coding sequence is TGTGCCAGCAGCAAATCCGGGACAGGTGACTCTGGAAACACCATATATTTT. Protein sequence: CASSKSGTGDSGNTIYF.

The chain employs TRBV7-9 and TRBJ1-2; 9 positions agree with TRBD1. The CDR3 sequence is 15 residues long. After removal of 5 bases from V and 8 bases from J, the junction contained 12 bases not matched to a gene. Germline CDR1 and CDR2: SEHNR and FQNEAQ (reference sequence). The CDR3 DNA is TGTGCCAGCAGCCCCCGGGACAGGGACGCGAGAGGCTACACCTTC. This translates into CASSPRDRDARGYTF.

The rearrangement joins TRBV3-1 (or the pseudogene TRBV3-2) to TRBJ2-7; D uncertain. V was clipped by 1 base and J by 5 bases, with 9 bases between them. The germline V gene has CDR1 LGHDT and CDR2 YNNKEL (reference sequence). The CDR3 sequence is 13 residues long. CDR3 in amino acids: CASSQGSLNEQYF. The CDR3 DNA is TGTGCCAGCAGCCAAGGGAGCCTCAACGAGCAGTACTTC.

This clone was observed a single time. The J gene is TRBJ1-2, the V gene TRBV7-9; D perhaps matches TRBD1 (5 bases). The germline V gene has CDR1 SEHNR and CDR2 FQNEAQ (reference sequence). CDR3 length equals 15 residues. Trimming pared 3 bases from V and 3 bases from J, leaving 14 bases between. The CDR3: CASSLGQEKHYGYTF. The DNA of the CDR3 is TGTGCCAGCAGCTTGGGGCAGGAAAAACACTATGGCTACACCTTC.

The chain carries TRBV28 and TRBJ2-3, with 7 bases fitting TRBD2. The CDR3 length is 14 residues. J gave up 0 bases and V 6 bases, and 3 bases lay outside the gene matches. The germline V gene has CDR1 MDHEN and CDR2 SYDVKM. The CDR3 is CASRDSGSTDTQYF. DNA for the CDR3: TGTGCCAGCAGGGATAGCGGGAGCACAGATACGCAGTATTTT.

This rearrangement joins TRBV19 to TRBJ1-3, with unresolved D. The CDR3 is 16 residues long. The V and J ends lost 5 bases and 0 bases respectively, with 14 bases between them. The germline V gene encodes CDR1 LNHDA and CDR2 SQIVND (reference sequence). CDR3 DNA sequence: TGTGCCAGTAGTGACGCGCGGAGGAGCTCTGGAAACACCATATATTTT. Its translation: CASSDARRSSGNTIYF. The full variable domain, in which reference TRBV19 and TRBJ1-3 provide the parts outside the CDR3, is DGGITQSPKYLFRKEGQNVTLSCEQNLNHDAMYWYRQDPGQGLRLIYYSQIVNDFQKGDIAEGYSVSREKKESFPLTVTSAQKNPTAFYLCASSDARRSSGNTIYFGEGSWLTVV.

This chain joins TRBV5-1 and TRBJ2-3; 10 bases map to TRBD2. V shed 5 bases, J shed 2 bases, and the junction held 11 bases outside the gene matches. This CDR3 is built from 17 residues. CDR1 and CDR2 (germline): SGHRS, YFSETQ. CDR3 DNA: TGCGCCAGCAGTCAGAGGATAGCGGGGGGACTCACAGATACGCAGTATTTT. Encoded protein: CASSQRIAGGLTDTQYF.

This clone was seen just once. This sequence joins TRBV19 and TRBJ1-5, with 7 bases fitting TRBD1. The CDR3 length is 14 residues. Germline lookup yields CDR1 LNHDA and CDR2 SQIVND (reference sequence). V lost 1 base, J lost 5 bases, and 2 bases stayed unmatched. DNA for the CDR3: TGTGCCAGTAGTATAGGAGGGGGCGATCAGCCCCAGCATTTT. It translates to CASSIGGGDQPQHF.

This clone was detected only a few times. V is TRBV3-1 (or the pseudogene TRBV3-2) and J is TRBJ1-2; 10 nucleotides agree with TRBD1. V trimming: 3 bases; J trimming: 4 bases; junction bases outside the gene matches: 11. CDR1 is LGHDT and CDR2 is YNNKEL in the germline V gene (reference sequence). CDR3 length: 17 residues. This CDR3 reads CASSHTQRDRGSYGYTF. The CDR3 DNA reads TGTGCCAGCAGCCATACCCAAAGGGACAGGGGAAGCTATGGCTACACCTTC.

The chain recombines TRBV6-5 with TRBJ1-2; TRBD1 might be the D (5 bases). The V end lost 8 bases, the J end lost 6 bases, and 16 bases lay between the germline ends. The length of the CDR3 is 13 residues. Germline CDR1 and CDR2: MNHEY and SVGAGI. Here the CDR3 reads CASQRLDSDGYTF. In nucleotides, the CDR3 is TGTGCCAGCCAGAGACTCGACAGTGATGGCTACACCTTC.

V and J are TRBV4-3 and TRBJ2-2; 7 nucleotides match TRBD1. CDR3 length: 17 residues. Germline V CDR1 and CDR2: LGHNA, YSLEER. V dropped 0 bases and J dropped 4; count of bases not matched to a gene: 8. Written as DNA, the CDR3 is TGCGCCAGCAGCCAAGACTTTCAGGGACAGAGCACCGGGGAGCTGTTTTTT. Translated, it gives CASSQDFQGQSTGELFF.

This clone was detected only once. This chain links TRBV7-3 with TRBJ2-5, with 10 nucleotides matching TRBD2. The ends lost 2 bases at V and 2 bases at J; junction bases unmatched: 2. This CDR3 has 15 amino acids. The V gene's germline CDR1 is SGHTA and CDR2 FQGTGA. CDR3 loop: CASSLLAGAQETQYF. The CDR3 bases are TGTGCCAGCAGCTTACTAGCGGGGGCTCAAGAGACCCAGTACTTC.

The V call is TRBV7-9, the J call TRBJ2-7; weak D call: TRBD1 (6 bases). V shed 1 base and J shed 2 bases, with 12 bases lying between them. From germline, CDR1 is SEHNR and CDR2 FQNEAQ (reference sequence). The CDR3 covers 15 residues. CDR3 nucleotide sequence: TGTGCCAGCAGCTTAGGGCAGGGGCGACCCTACGAGCAGTACTTC. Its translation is CASSLGQGRPYEQYF.

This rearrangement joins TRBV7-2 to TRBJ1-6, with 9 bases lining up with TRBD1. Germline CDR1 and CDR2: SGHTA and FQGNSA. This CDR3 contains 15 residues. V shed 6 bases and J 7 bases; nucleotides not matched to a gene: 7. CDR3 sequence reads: CASRPPGQGNSPLHF. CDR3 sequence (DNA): TGTGCCAGCAGACCTCCGGGACAGGGAAATTCACCCCTCCACTTT.

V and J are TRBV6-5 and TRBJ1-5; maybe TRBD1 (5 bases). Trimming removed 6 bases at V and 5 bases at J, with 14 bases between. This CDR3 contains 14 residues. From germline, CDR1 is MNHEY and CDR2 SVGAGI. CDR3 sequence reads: CASSRQGPDQPQHF. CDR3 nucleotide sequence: TGTGCCAGCAGCCGTCAGGGTCCTGATCAGCCCCAGCATTTT.

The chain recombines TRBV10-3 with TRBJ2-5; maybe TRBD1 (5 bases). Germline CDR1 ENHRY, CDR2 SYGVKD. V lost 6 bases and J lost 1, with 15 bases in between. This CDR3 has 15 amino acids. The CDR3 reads CAIRGVAARQETQYF. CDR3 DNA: TGTGCCATCAGAGGGGTAGCAGCGCGCCAAGAGACCCAGTACTTC.

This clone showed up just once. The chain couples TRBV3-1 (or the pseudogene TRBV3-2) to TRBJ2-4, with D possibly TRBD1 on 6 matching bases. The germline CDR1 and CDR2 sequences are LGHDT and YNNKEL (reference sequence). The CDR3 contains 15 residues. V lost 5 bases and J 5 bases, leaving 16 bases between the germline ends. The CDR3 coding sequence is TGTGCCAGCAGCTCTGAGGACAGATACGAAAACATTCAGTACTTC. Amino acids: CASSSEDRYENIQYF.

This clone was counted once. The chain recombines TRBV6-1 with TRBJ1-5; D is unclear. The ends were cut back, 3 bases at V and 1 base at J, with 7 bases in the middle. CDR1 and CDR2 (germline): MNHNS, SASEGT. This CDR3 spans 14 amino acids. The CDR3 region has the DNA TGTGCCAGCAGTGATTCTCCGAGCAATCAGCCCCAGCATTTT. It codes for CASSDSPSNQPQHF.

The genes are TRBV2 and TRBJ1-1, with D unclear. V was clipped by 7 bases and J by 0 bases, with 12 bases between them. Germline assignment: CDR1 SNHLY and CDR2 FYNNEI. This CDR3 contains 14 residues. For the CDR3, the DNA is TGTGCCAGCACTTATCGGGTTCTGAACACTGAAGCTTTCTTT. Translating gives CASTYRVLNTEAFF.

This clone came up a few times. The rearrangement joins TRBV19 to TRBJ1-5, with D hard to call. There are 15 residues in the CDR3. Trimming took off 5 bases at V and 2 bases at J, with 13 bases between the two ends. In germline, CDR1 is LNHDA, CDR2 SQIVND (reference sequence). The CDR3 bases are TGTGCCAGTAGTTCGTATCCCCGGGGCAATCAGCCCCAGCATTTT. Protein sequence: CASSSYPRGNQPQHF.